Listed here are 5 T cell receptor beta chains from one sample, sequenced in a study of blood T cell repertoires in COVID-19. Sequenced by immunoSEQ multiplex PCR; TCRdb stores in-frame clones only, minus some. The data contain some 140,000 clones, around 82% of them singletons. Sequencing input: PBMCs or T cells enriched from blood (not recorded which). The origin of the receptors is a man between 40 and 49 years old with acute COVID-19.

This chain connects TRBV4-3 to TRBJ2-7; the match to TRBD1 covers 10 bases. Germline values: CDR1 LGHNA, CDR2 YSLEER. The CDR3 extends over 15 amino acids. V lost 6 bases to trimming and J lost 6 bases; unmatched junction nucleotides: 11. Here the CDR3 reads CASSLYDRGRGEQYF. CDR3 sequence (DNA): TGCGCCAGCAGTCTGTATGACAGGGGGCGCGGCGAGCAGTACTTC.

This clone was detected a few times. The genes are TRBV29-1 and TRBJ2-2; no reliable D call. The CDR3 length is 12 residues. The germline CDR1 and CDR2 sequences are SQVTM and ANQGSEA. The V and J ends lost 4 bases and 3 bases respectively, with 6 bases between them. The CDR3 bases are TGCAGCGTTGCTCCGGACACCGGGGAGCTGTTTTTT. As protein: CSVAPDTGELFF.

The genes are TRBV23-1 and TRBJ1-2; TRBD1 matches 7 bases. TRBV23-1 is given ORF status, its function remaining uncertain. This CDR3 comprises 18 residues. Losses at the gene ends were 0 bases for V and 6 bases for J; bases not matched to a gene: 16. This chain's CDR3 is CASSQSYLKKDRINGYTF. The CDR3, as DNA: TGCGCCAGCAGTCAATCGTATCTTAAAAAGGACAGGATAAATGGCTACACCTTC.

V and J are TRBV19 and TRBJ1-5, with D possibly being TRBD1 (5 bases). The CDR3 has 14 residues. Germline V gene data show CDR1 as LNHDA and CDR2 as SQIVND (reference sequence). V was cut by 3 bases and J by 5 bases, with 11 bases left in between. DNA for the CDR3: TGTGCCAGTAGTATTCGGCAGGGTGATCAGCCCCAGCATTTT. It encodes CASSIRQGDQPQHF.

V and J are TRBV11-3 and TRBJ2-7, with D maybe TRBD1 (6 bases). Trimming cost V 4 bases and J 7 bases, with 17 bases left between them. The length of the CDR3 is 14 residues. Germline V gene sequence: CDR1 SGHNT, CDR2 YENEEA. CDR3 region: CASSSTGIGGEQYF. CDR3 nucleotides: TGTGCCAGCAGCTCCACAGGGATTGGGGGTGAGCAGTACTTC.